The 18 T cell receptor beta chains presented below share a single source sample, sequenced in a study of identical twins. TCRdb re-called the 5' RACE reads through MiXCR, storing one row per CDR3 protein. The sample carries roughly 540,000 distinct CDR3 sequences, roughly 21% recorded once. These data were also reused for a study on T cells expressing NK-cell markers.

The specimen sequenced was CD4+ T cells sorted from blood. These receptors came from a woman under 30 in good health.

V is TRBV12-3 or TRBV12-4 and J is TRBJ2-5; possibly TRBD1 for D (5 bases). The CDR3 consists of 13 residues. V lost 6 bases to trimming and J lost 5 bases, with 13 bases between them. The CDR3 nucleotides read TGTGCCAGCAGCCACCAGGGCAGGGAGACCCAGTACTTC. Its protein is CASSHQGRETQYF.

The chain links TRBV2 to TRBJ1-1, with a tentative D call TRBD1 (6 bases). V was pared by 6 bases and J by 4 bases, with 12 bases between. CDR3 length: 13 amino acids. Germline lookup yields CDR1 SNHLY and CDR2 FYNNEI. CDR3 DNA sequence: TGTGCCAGCAGCCTTCCCAGGGGCACTGAAGCTTTCTTT. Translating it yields CASSLPRGTEAFF.

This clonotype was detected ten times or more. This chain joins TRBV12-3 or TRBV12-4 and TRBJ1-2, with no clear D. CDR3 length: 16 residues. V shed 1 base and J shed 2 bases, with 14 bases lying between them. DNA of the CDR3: TGTGCCAGCAGTTTAGTTCGTTCAGGCGTCAACTATGGCTACACCTTC. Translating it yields CASSLVRSGVNYGYTF.

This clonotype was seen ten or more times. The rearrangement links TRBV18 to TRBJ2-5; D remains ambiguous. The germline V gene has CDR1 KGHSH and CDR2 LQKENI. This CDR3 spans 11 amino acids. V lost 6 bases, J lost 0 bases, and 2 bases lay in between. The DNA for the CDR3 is TGTGCCAGCTCCCACCAAGAGACCCAGTACTTC. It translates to CASSHQETQYF.

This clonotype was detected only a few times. CDR3 in DNA: TGTGCCAGCAGCTCAAGCCTGGTGAACTATGGCTACACCTTC. As protein: CASSSSLVNYGYTF. The gene calls are TRBV7-2 and TRBJ1-2; D is undetermined. This CDR3 has 14 amino acids. The V and J ends lost 4 bases and 2 bases respectively, with 11 bases between them. Germline CDR1 and CDR2: SGHTA and FQGNSA. The full variable domain, its missing parts supplied by reference TRBV7-2 and TRBJ1-2, is GAGVSQSPSNKVTEKGKDVELRCDPISGHTALYWYRQSLGQGLEFLIYFQGNSAPDKSGLPSDRFSAERTGGSVSTLTIQRTQQEDSAVYLCASSSSLVNYGYTFGSGTRLTVV.

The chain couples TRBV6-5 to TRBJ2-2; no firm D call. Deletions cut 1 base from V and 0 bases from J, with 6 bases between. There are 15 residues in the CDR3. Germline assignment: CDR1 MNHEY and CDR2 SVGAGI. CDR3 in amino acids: CASSYWRPNTGELFF. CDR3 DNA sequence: TGTGCCAGCAGTTACTGGCGCCCGAACACCGGGGAGCTGTTTTTT.

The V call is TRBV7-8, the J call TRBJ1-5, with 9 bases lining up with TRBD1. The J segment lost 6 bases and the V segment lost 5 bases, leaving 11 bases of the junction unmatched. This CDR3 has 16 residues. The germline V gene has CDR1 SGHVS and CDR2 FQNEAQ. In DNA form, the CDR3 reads TGTGCCAGCAGCCCAGTACAGGGGGCGGCTGTTCAGCCCCAGCATTTT. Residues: CASSPVQGAAVQPQHF.

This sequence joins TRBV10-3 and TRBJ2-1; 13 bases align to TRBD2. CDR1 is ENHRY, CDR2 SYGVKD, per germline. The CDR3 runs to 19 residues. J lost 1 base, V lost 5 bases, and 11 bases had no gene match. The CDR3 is CAISMTSGRPRGSYNEQFF. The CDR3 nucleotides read TGTGCCATCAGTATGACTAGCGGGAGGCCCCGGGGGTCCTACAATGAGCAGTTCTTC.

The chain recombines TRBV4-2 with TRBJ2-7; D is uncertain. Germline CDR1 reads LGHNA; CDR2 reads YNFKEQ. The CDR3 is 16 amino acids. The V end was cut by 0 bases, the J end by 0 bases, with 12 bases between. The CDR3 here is CASSQDNDRVSYEQYF. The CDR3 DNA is TGTGCCAGCAGCCAAGATAATGACCGGGTCTCCTACGAGCAGTACTTC.

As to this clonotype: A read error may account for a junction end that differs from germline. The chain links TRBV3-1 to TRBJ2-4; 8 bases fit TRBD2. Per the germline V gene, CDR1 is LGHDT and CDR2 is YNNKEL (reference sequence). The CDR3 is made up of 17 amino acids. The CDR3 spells CASSQERGGIAKNILYF. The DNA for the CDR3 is TGTGCCAGCAGCCAAGAACGCGGGGGGATAGCCAAAAACATTCTGTACTTC.

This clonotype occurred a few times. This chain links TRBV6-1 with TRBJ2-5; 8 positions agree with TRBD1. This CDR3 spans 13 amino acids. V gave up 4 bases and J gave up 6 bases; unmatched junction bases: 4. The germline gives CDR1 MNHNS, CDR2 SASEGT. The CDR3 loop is CASSARGQQTQYF. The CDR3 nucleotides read TGTGCCAGCAGTGCCAGGGGGCAGCAGACCCAGTACTTC.

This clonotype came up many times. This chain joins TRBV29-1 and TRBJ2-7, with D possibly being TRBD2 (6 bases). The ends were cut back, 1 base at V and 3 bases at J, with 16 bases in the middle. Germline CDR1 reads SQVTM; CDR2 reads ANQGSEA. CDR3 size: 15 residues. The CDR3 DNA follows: TGCAGCGTTGAAGGGGGACGGACGGGAGACTACGAGCAGTACTTC. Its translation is CSVEGGRTGDYEQYF.

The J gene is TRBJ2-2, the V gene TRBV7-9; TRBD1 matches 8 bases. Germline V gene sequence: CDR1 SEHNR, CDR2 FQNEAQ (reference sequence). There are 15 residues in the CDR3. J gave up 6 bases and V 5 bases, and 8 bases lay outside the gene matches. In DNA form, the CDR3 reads TGTGCCAGCAGCGGCAGGGGGCGCGACGCCGGGGAGCTGTTTTTT. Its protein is CASSGRGRDAGELFF.

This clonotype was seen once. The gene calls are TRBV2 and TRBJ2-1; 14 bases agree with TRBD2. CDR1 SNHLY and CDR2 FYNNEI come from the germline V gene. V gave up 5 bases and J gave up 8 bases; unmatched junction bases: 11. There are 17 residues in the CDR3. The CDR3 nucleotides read TGTGCCAGCAGTTCCCCCGGATTGACTAGCGGGAGGGATGAGCAGTTCTTC. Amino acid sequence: CASSSPGLTSGRDEQFF.

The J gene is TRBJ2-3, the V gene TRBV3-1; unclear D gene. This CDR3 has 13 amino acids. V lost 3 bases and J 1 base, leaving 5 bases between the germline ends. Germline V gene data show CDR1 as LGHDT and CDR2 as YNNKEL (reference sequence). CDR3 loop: CASSQGGTDTQYF. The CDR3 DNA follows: TGTGCCAGCAGCCAGGGTGGCACAGATACGCAGTATTTT.

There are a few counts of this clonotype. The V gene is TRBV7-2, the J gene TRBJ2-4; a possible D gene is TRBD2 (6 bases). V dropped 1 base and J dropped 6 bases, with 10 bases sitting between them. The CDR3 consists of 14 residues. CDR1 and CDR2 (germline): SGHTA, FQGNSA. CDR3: CASSLVSTRNIQYF. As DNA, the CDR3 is TGTGCCAGCAGCTTAGTTTCGACTAGAAACATTCAGTACTTC.

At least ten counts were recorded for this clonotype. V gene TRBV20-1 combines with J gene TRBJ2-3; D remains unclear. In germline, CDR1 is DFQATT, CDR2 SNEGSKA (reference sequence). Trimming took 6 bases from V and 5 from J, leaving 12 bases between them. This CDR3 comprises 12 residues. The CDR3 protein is CSARPSGDTQYF. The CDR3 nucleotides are TGCAGTGCGAGGCCCTCTGGAGATACGCAGTATTTT.

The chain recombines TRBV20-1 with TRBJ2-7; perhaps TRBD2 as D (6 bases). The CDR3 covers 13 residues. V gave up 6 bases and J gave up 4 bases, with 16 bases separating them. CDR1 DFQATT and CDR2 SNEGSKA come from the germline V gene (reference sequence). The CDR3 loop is CSAAGPPRYEQYF. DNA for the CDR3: TGCAGTGCCGCGGGACCGCCGAGGTACGAGCAGTACTTC.